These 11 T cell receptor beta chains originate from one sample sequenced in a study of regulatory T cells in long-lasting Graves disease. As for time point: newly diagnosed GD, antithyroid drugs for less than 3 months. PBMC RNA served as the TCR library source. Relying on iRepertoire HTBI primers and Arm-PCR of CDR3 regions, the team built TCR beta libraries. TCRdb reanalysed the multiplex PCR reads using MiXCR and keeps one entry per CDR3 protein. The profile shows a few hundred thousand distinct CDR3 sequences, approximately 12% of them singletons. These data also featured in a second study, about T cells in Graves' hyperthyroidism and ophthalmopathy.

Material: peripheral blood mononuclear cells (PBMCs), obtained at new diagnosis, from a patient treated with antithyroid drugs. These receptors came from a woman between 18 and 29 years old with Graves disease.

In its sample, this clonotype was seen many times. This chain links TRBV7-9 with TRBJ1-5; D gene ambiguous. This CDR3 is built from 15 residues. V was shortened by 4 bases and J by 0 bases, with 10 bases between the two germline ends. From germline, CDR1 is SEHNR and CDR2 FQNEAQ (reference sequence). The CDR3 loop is CASSSSVYSNQPQHF. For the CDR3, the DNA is TGTGCCAGCAGCTCTTCCGTTTATAGCAATCAGCCCCAGCATTTT.

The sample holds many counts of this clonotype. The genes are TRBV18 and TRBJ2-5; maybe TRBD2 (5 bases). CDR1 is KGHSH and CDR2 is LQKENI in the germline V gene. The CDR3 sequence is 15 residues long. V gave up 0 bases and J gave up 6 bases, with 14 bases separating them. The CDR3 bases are TGTGCCAGCTCACCACCGGACTCTTTCGGGAAGACCCAGTACTTC. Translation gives CASSPPDSFGKTQYF.

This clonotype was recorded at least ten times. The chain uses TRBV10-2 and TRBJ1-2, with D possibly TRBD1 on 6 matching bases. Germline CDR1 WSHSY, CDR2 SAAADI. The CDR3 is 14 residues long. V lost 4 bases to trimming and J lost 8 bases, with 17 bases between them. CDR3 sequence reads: CASSVTWGREGYTF. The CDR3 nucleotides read TGCGCCAGCAGTGTTACTTGGGGGCGCGAAGGCTACACCTTC.

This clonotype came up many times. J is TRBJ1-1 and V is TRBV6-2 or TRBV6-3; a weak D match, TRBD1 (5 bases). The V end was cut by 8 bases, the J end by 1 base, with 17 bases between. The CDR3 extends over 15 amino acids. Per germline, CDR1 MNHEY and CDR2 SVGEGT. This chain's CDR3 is CASGTTGTGNTEAFF. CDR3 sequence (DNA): TGTGCCAGCGGAACTACCGGGACGGGGAACACTGAAGCTTTCTTT.

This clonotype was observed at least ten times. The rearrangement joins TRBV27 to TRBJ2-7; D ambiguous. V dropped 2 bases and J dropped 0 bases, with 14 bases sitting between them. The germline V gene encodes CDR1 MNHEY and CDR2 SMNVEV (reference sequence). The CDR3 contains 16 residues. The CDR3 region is CASSLGPARSSYEQYF. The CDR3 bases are TGTGCCAGCAGTTTAGGTCCAGCCAGGAGCTCCTACGAGCAGTACTTC.

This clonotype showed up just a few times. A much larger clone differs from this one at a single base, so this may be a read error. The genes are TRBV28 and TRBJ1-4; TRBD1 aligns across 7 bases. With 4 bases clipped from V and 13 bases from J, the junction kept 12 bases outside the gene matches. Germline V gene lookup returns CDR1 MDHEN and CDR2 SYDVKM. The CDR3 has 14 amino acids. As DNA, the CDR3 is TGTGCCAGCAGTTCAGCAGGACAGGATTTTCGACTGTTTTTT. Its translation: CASSSAGQDFRLFF.

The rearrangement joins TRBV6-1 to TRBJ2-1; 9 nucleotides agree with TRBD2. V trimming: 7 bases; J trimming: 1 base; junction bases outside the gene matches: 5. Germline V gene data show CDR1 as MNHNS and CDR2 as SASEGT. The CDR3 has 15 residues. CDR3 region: CASMQREASYNEQFF. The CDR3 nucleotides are TGTGCCAGCATGCAGCGGGAGGCTTCCTACAATGAGCAGTTCTTC.

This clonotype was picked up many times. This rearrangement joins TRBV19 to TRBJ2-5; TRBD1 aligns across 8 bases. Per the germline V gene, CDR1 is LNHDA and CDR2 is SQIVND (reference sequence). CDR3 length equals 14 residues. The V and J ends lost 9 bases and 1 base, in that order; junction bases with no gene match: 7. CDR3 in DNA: TGTGCCAGCAGCATAGGACAGGGCCAAGAGACCCAGTACTTC. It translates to CASSIGQGQETQYF.

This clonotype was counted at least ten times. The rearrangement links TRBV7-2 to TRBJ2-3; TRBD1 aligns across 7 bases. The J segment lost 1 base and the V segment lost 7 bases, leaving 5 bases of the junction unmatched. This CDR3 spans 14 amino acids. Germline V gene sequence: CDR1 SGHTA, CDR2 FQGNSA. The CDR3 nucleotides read TGTGCCAGCAACCCAGGGGGAGGCACAGATACGCAGTATTTT. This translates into CASNPGGGTDTQYF.

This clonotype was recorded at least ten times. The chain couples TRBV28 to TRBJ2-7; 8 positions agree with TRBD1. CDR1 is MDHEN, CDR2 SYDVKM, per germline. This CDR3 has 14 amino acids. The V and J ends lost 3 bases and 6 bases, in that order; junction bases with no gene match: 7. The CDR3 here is CASSFNQGAREQYF. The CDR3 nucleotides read TGTGCCAGCAGTTTCAACCAGGGGGCGCGCGAGCAGTACTTC.

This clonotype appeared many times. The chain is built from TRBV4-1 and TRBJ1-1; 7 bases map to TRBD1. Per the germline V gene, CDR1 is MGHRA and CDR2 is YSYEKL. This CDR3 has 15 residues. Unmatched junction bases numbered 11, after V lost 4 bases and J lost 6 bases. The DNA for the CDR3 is TGCGCCAGCAGCCTGGCAAGGGGGCAATTTCCTGAAGCTTTCTTT. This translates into CASSLARGQFPEAFF.